A single sample is the source of the 28 T cell receptor beta chains below, sequenced in a study of CD8+CD57+ T cells in acquired aplastic anemia. Sequenced patients had shown CD8+CD57+ cell expansion by flow cytometry. Template material for TCR beta VDJ and CDR3 profiling consisted of genomic DNA. Using its own MiXCR run on the reads, TCRdb lists one record per CDR3 protein. The sample lists around 500,000 distinct CDR3 sequences, around 33% seen once, with 0.8% to 0.85% in the top ten. Source material: sorted CD4+, CD8+, or CD8+CD57+ T cells (not recorded which) from PBMCs. All receptors come from a human donor with aplastic anemia.

This clonotype was recorded a few times. This could be a read error, since a much larger clone is one nucleotide away. In this CDR3 the conserved last residue, phenylalanine or tryptophan, is missing, so a read error is likely. This chain links TRBV7-9 with TRBJ1-1, with D possibly being TRBD1 (5 bases). V was cut by 2 bases and J by 4 bases, with 8 bases left in between. This CDR3 contains 13 residues. Germline assignment: CDR1 SEHNR and CDR2 FQNEAQ (reference sequence). CDR3 region: CASSLKQVTEAFL. As DNA, the CDR3 is TGTGCCAGCAGCTTAAAACAGGTCACTGAAGCTTTCCTT.

J is TRBJ2-3 and V is TRBV4-2, with D possibly being TRBD2 (5 bases). V was clipped by 4 bases and J by 8 bases, with 19 bases between them. The germline V gene encodes CDR1 LGHNA and CDR2 YNFKEQ. This CDR3 has 15 amino acids. The CDR3 nucleotides read TGTGCCAGCAGCCCCTCCCTGGGTGACTATACTACGCAGTATTTT. This translates into CASSPSLGDYTTQYF.

The chain carries TRBV10-3 and TRBJ2-1; 16 bases align to TRBD2. This CDR3 has 18 residues. Germline values: CDR1 ENHRY, CDR2 SYGVKD. Trimming at V came to 3 bases and at J to 6 bases, leaving 8 bases not matched to a gene. CDR3 in amino acids: CAISDLPGTSGGANEQFF. CDR3 nucleotide sequence: TGTGCCATCAGTGACCTTCCCGGGACTAGCGGGGGGGCCAATGAGCAGTTCTTC.

J is TRBJ2-2 and V is TRBV29-1, with D tentatively TRBD1 (6 bases). Per germline, CDR1 SQVTM and CDR2 ANQGSEA. Trimming pared 3 bases from V and 3 bases from J, leaving 8 bases between. This CDR3 region has 13 residues. The CDR3 loop is CSVDRGDTGELFF. CDR3 DNA sequence: TGCAGCGTTGACAGGGGCGACACCGGGGAGCTGTTTTTT.

The chain combines TRBV11-1 with TRBJ2-1; the match to TRBD2 covers 11 bases. V lost 7 bases and J lost 3; bases outside the gene matches: 11. CDR1 and CDR2 (germline): SGHAT, FQDESV (reference sequence). CDR3 length: 17 residues. In DNA, the CDR3 is TGTGCCAGCACCCTCCCTCGACTAGCGGGGATCTACAATGAGCAGTTCTTC. This translates into CASTLPRLAGIYNEQFF.

The table lists this clonotype with many counts. The J gene is TRBJ2-3, the V gene TRBV10-3; D uncertain. The CDR3 runs to 13 residues. Trimming removed 0 bases from V and 3 bases from J, with 4 bases in between. CDR1 and CDR2 from the germline V gene are ENHRY and SYGVKD. The CDR3 DNA sequence: TGTGCCATCAGTGAGTCGGAGACAGATACGCAGTATTTT. It translates to CAISESETDTQYF.

This clonotype was counted a few times. A much larger clone is a single base away; this may be a read error. The rearrangement joins TRBV10-3 to TRBJ2-7, with 10 bases matching TRBD2. The CDR3 is 14 amino acids. Germline trimming cut 6 bases from V and 5 bases from J; bases unmatched to any gene: 7. Germline V CDR1 and CDR2: ENHRY, SYGVKD. CDR3 DNA sequence: TGTGCCATCAGAAAGCGGGGGGGTAGCGACGAGCAGTACTTC. The encoded protein is CAIRKRGGSDEQYF.

The chain has TRBV10-2 and TRBJ1-6; possibly TRBD1 for D (5 bases). Trimming took off 3 bases at V and 10 bases at J, with 13 bases between the two ends. CDR3 length: 14 amino acids. Germline CDR1 is WSHSY and CDR2 is SAAADI. The CDR3 is CASSDREMRSPLHF. The DNA of the CDR3 is TGCGCCAGCAGTGACAGGGAAATGAGGTCACCCCTCCACTTT.

This clonotype occurred once. It may be a read error: a sequence one base away is much more abundant. The V gene is TRBV12-3 or TRBV12-4, the J gene TRBJ2-7; D may be TRBD1 or TRBD2 (5 bases each). The CDR3 is 14 amino acids. Here the CDR3 DNA reads TGTACCAGCAGCCTCGTCCTATGGGGCGGGGAGCAGTACTTC. It specifies CTSSLVLWGGEQYF.

This clonotype has just a few counts. The rearrangement joins TRBV20-1 to TRBJ2-1; D gene uncertain. The CDR3 has 15 amino acids. Germline V gene data show CDR1 as DFQATT and CDR2 as SNEGSKA (reference sequence). V lost 1 base, J lost 2 bases, and 12 bases lay in between. The CDR3 DNA is TGCAGTGCTAGAGTCGGAATGGTCACCTACAATGAGCAGTTCTTC. It translates to CSARVGMVTYNEQFF.

This chain uses TRBV10-3 with TRBJ2-7; 12 bases agree with TRBD2. From germline, CDR1 is ENHRY and CDR2 SYGVKD. Trimming took 0 bases from V and 5 from J; bases not matched to a gene: 8. The CDR3 has 17 amino acids. CDR3 region: CAISESKGLAGFDEQYF. CDR3 bases: TGTGCCATCAGTGAGTCGAAAGGACTAGCGGGATTTGACGAGCAGTACTTC.

Many counts were recorded for this clonotype. CDR3 in amino acids: CASSTTASYEQYF. CDR3 bases: TGTGCCAGTAGTACCACAGCATCCTACGAGCAGTACTTC. The V and J genes are TRBV19 and TRBJ2-7; D is unresolved. The CDR3 sequence is 13 residues long. Germline V lookup: CDR1 LNHDA, CDR2 SQIVND (reference sequence). The V and J ends lost 4 bases and 1 base respectively, with 8 bases between them. Full variable domain (remainder filled in from reference TRBV19 and TRBJ2-7): DGGITQSPKYLFRKEGQNVTLSCEQNLNHDAMYWYRQDPGQGLRLIYYSQIVNDFQKGDIAEGYSVSREKKESFPLTVTSAQKNPTAFYLCASSTTASYEQYFGPGTRLTVT.

In its sample, this clonotype was seen many times. A read error may produce the germline difference seen at one junction end. V usage is TRBV5-1 and J usage is TRBJ2-7, with 8 bases lining up with TRBD2. The CDR3 length is 14 residues. Germline V gene data show CDR1 as SGHRS and CDR2 as YFSETQ. CDR3 nucleotides: TGTGCCAGTAGCAGTGGGACTAGCTCCTACGAGCAGTACTTC. It codes for CASSSGTSSYEQYF.

This clonotype came up a few times. The V and J genes are TRBV29-1 and TRBJ2-5; D might be TRBD1 (6 bases). Germline assignment: CDR1 SQVTM and CDR2 ANQGSEA. The CDR3 is 13 residues long. Between the trimmed V and J ends, which lost 4 bases and 5 bases, there was a span of 14 bases. The CDR3 coding sequence is TGCAGCGTTGGGTCCAGGGGTCATGAGACCCAGTACTTC. This encodes CSVGSRGHETQYF.

This clonotype was counted a few times. The chain carries TRBV25-1 and TRBJ2-1; 13 bases line up with TRBD2. This CDR3 region has 15 residues. J gave up 6 bases and V 6 bases, and 5 bases lay outside the gene matches. Per the germline V gene, CDR1 is MGHDK and CDR2 is SYGVNS. CDR3 residues: CASSLRTSGSNEQFF. The CDR3 DNA reads as TGTGCCAGCAGCTTAAGGACTAGCGGGAGCAATGAGCAGTTCTTC.

There are a few counts of this clonotype. The genes are TRBV7-3 and TRBJ2-7; 9 bases are shared with TRBD1. Germline V gene sequence: CDR1 SGHTA, CDR2 FQGTGA. The J segment lost 5 bases and the V segment lost 6 bases, leaving 11 bases of the junction unmatched. CDR3 size: 15 residues. The DNA for the CDR3 is TGTGCCAGCAGTACACCGGGACAGGGTCAACACGAGCAGTACTTC. Residues: CASSTPGQGQHEQYF.

The chain recombines TRBV10-3 with TRBJ2-7; a possible D gene is TRBD1 (6 bases). V was shortened by 5 bases and J by 6 bases, with 14 bases between the two germline ends. Germline CDR1 ENHRY, CDR2 SYGVKD. The CDR3 has 13 residues. CDR3 loop: CAISPYREREQYF. The CDR3 nucleotides are TGTGCCATCAGTCCCTACAGGGAACGCGAGCAGTACTTC.

V usage is TRBV3-1 and J usage is TRBJ2-7; the D gene is possibly TRBD2 (5 bases). CDR1 is LGHDT and CDR2 is YNNKEL in the germline V gene (reference sequence). Trimming took off 1 base at V and 3 bases at J, with 10 bases between the two ends. The CDR3 has 14 amino acids. CDR3: CASSQAITSYEQYF. The CDR3 region has the DNA TGTGCCAGCAGCCAAGCCATAACTAGCTACGAGCAGTACTTC.

This clonotype occurred many times. The rearrangement joins TRBV2 to TRBJ1-1; 9 bases align to TRBD1. V dropped 6 bases and J dropped 1; count of bases not matched to a gene: 6. The CDR3 length is 15 residues. Germline CDR1 is SNHLY and CDR2 is FYNNEI. Written as DNA, the CDR3 is TGTGCCAGCAGCCGACCGACAGGGGGGAACACTGAAGCTTTCTTT. This translates into CASSRPTGGNTEAFF.

The chain is built from TRBV20-1 and TRBJ1-5; possible D gene TRBD1, 6 bases. This CDR3 is built from 12 residues. Germline V gene sequence: CDR1 DFQATT, CDR2 SNEGSKA (reference sequence). Trimming pared 6 bases from V and 6 bases from J, leaving 12 bases between. Here the CDR3 DNA reads TGCAGTGCCGCCCCACAGGGTCAGCCCCAGCATTTT. This gives the protein CSAAPQGQPQHF.

This clonotype showed up just a few times. The chain is built from TRBV7-8 and TRBJ1-2; D is unresolved. Germline V lookup: CDR1 SGHVS, CDR2 FQNEAQ. The germline V and J ends were trimmed by 4 bases and 7 bases, with 7 bases remaining between them. The CDR3 spans 11 residues. The CDR3 sequence is CASSSTSGYTF. CDR3 DNA sequence: TGTGCCAGCAGCTCCACCTCTGGCTACACCTTC. Based on the CDR3 plus reference TRBV7-8 and TRBJ1-2, the full variable domain is GAGVSQSPRYKVAKRGQDVALRCDPISGHVSLFWYQQALGQGPEFLTYFQNEAQLDKSGLPSDRFFAERPEGSVSTLKIQRTQQEDSAVYLCASSSTSGYTFGSGTRLTVV.

This clonotype was seen a handful of times. The rearrangement uses TRBV6-2 or TRBV6-3 and TRBJ2-7; 9 bases align to TRBD1. J was trimmed by 4 bases and V by 2 bases; bases with no gene match: 15. This CDR3 is 18 amino acids long. Germline CDR1 and CDR2: MNHEY and SVGEGT. The CDR3 nucleotides read TGTGCCAGCAGTTACCCGACTAGTACGGGACAGGGTTTTTACGAGCAGTACTTC. It is translated as CASSYPTSTGQGFYEQYF.

A few counts support this clonotype. This rearrangement joins TRBV12-3 or TRBV12-4 to TRBJ2-7; D is perhaps TRBD1 or TRBD2 (5 bases each). The CDR3 totals 17 residues. V gave up 1 base and J gave up 4 bases, with 20 bases separating them. CDR3 sequence: CASSLGLRKQEIYEQYF. DNA for the CDR3: TGTGCCAGCAGTTTAGGACTAAGGAAACAGGAAATATACGAGCAGTACTTC.

This clonotype was counted a few times. J is TRBJ1-2 and V is TRBV6-4; 7 nucleotides agree with TRBD1. From germline, CDR1 is MRHNA and CDR2 SNTAGT. V dropped 7 bases and J dropped 4; count of bases not matched to a gene: 12. CDR3 length: 15 residues. The CDR3 is CASNPVGRTGYGYTF. CDR3 DNA sequence: TGTGCCAGCAACCCTGTAGGACGGACAGGCTATGGCTACACCTTC.

This clonotype came up many times. This CDR3 is CASMEQLNTEAFF. CDR3 in DNA: TGTGCCAGTATGGAACAGTTGAACACTGAAGCTTTCTTT. The chain recombines TRBV19 with TRBJ1-1; D unclear. This CDR3 is 13 amino acids long. V lost 7 bases to trimming and J lost 0 bases, with 9 bases between them. Germline CDR1 reads LNHDA; CDR2 reads SQIVND (reference sequence).

In this sample, this clonotype turned up a few times. This chain joins TRBV2 and TRBJ2-3; D gene ambiguous. The CDR3 is 13 amino acids. V was clipped by 8 bases and J by 7 bases, with 16 bases between them. CDR1 SNHLY and CDR2 FYNNEI come from the germline V gene. CDR3: CASPWLLHNTQYF. As DNA, the CDR3 is TGTGCCAGCCCGTGGCTACTGCACAATACGCAGTATTTT.

This clonotype was counted between two and nine times. V is TRBV7-9 and J is TRBJ2-3; 7 bases align to TRBD2. The germline gives CDR1 SEHNR, CDR2 FQNEAQ (reference sequence). CDR3 length: 15 residues. V shed 5 bases, J shed 5 bases, and the junction held 10 bases outside the gene matches. CDR3 sequence (DNA): TGTGCCAGCAGCACCGTTGCGGGAGCTGTAGATACGCAGTATTTT. Protein: CASSTVAGAVDTQYF.

In regard to this clonotype: Because the CDR3's place on the DNA is in doubt, the DNA is left out and the CDR3 is given as listed by TCRdb. The chain couples TRBV29-1 to TRBJ1-2; the D call of TRBD1 is as the table states it, not checked on the DNA. Germline V CDR1 and CDR2: SQVTM, ANQGSEA. With termini counted, the CDR3 has 11 amino acids. The CDR3 loop is CSVAGGSPHTF.